This T cell receptor (beta chain) was documented in a study of cytomegalovirus exposure and HLA in healthy donors. Losses at the gene ends were 5 bases for V and 0 bases for J; bases not matched to a gene: 4. CDR1 MNHEY and CDR2 SVGAGI come from the germline V gene. The CDR3 consists of 15 residues. This table comes from immunoSEQ multiplex PCR, and its TCRdb copy is limited to in-frame clones, with some not included. The sample yields 200,000 to 300,000 clones, roughly 87% seen once. The chain is built from TRBV6-5 and TRBJ1-5; 7 bases align to TRBD1. Material: PBMCs. The clonotype originates from a man aged 18-30 years in good health and CMV-seropositive. This chain's CDR3 is CASSIQGYSNQPQHF. CDR3 DNA sequence: TGTGCCAGCAGTATACAGGGGTATAGCAATCAGCCCCAGCATTTT.